These T cell receptor beta chains were read from a single sample in a study of vaccination effects on CD4 cells after COVID-19. The method was immunoSEQ multiplex PCR; TCRdb's version includes in-frame clones alone and lacks a portion of them. Found here are 30,000 to 35,000 clones, approximately 73% of them singletons; the top ten hold 27%. No antigen is known for these receptors. The specimen comprised CD4+ T cells from PBMCs cultured with HCoV-OC43 spike peptides, sampled before COVID-19 vaccination. These receptors were obtained from a human donor who received a COVID-19 vaccine. The CDR3 runs from the conserved cysteine through the conserved F or W. A D gene is named only where the DNA matches it firmly. Clone size is shown for a subset of rows, as once, few, many or a class of expanded clone.

size	V	J	D	DNA	CDR3
-	TRBV24-1	TRBJ2-7	TRBD1	TGTGCCACCAGTGAGTACCGGGACAGGCGGCCTAACGAGCAGTACTTC	CATSEYRDRRPNEQYF
-	TRBV9	TRBJ1-1	TRBD1	TGTGCCAGCAGCGCGGGGACAGCCAACACTGAAGCTTTCTTT	CASSAGTANTEAFF
-	TRBV5-1	TRBJ1-2	-	TGCGCCAGCAGCCCGGGGGTGGCCAACTATGGCTACACCTTC	CASSPGVANYGYTF
-	TRBV7-9	TRBJ1-4	-	TGTGCCAGCAGCTTAGGCGGTCGAACTAATGAAAAACTGTTTTTT	CASSLGGRTNEKLFF
-	TRBV5-6	TRBJ1-1	-	TGTGCCAGCAGCTTGGTGGGGGAGGGCATGAACACTGAAGCTTTCTTT	CASSLVGEGMNTEAFF
few	TRBV24-1	TRBJ1-1	-	TGTGCCACCAGTGCTGGAAAGAACACTGAAGCTTTCTTT	CATSAGKNTEAFF
-	TRBV7-9	TRBJ2-5	-	TGTGCCGGCACCCCCTTTCAAGAGACCCAGTACTTC	CAGTPFQETQYF
-	TRBV7-9	TRBJ2-5	TRBD2	TGTGCCAGCAGCGGAAGCGGGAGGGGAGAGACCCAGTACTTC	CASSGSGRGETQYF
-	TRBV5-8	TRBJ2-3	-	TGTGCCAGCAGCTGGGGGATTGGGGGGCAGTATTTT	CASSWGIGGQYF
-	TRBV7-9	TRBJ2-2	TRBD1	TGTGCCAGCAGCTTAGAAAACAGGGGGGCCGGGGAGCTGTTTTTT	CASSLENRGAGELFF
-	TRBV13	TRBJ2-2	-	TGTGCCAGCAGCTTAAAGGACGTTAACGGGGAGCTGTTTTTT	CASSLKDVNGELFF
-	TRBV2	TRBJ2-1	-	TGTGCCAGCAGTCCTCGGCGGAGCTCCTACAATGAGCAGTTCTTC	CASSPRRSSYNEQFF
-	TRBV19	TRBJ1-6	TRBD1	TGTGCCAGTAGTACGACAGGGTCGGTTTCACCCCTCCACTTT	CASSTTGSVSPLHF
-	TRBV5-1	TRBJ1-1	-	TGCGCCAGCAGCCTAGAACCTTCTGGGGGTAACACTGAAGCTTTCTTT	CASSLEPSGGNTEAFF
-	TRBV4-1	TRBJ1-5	-	TGCGCCAGCAGCCAAGAAGGGAGGCAGGGCAATCAGCCCCAGCATTTT	CASSQEGRQGNQPQHF
-	TRBV6-5	TRBJ1-1	-	TGTGCCAGCATCTCCTTCCAGCCGGGAAGCACTGAAGCTTTCTTT	CASISFQPGSTEAFF
once	TRBV5-1	TRBJ1-3	-	TGCGCCAGCAGCTTGGCCGGGATCAGGGCTGGAAACACCATATATTTT	CASSLAGIRAGNTIYF
few	TRBV12-3/TRBV12-4	TRBJ1-2	-	TGTGCCAGCACCGCACAGGGAAGGCATGGCTACACCTTC	CASTAQGRHGYTF
-	TRBV3-1/TRBV3-2	TRBJ2-7	TRBD2	TGTGCCAGCAGCCACCGAGGACTAGCGAGGAGCTACGAGCAGTACTTC	CASSHRGLARSYEQYF
-	TRBV28	TRBJ2-1	TRBD2	TGTGCCAGCAGTTCAATTAGCGGGAGGGCCAGGAATGAGCAGTTCTTC	CASSSISGRARNEQFF
-	TRBV4-1	TRBJ1-2	-	TGCGCCAGCAGCCAAGAGGGTATCATCTATGGCTACACCTTC	CASSQEGIIYGYTF
-	TRBV11-2	TRBJ1-1	TRBD1	TGTGCCAGCAGCCCGCGGGACAGGGCCAACACTGAAGCTTTCTTT	CASSPRDRANTEAFF
few	TRBV5-4	TRBJ2-1	-	TGTGCCAGCACATTGGAGGTGCAACCCCGCAATGAGCAGTTCTTC	CASTLEVQPRNEQFF
-	TRBV5-4	TRBJ2-2	-	TGTGCCAGCAGCACGGGGAGGGGGCGTAACACCGGGGAGCTGTTTTTT	CASSTGRGRNTGELFF